Shown below are 24 T cell receptor beta chains from a single sample sequenced in a study of OX40 agonist ivuxolimab in advanced cancers. TCRdb keeps only in-frame clones here, not all; method: immunoSEQ multiplex PCR. The sample shows more than 75,000 clones, about 88% of them seen only once. Sequenced here: CD4+ or CD8+ T cells sorted from blood, sampled in a trial of the OX40 agonist ivuxolimab. These receptors were taken from an adult with an advanced solid tumor such as melanoma, head and neck, liver or kidney cancer.

This chain uses TRBV28 with TRBJ1-5; maybe TRBD1 (5 bases). Germline V gene lookup returns CDR1 MDHEN and CDR2 SYDVKM. The CDR3 totals 18 residues. V was shortened by 5 bases and J by 6 bases, with 26 bases between the two germline ends. Written as DNA, the CDR3 is TGTGCCAGCAGTCCCAGGGTTGGGTGGGGAACTATGAGTCAGCCCCAGCATTTT. Its translation: CASSPRVGWGTMSQPQHF.

The rearrangement links TRBV10-1 to TRBJ2-3; TRBD1 might be the D (6 bases). Deletions cut 3 bases from V and 1 base from J, with 8 bases between. Germline V gene sequence: CDR1 WNHNN, CDR2 SYGVQD (reference sequence). The CDR3 consists of 14 residues. The CDR3 here is CASSESGGTDTQYF. DNA for the CDR3: TGCGCCAGCAGTGAATCAGGGGGCACAGATACGCAGTATTTT.

By sample fraction, this clone is medium-sized (0.01 to 0.1%). The chain combines TRBV9 with TRBJ2-2; no definite D call. The CDR3 is made up of 12 amino acids. The germline V gene has CDR1 SGDLS and CDR2 YYNGEE. V lost 4 bases and J lost 7, with 8 bases in between. The CDR3: CASSLSRGELFF. CDR3 nucleotides: TGTGCCAGCAGCCTAAGCCGCGGGGAGCTGTTTTTT.

The genes are TRBV18 and TRBJ2-5, with D unclear. Germline V gene data show CDR1 as KGHSH and CDR2 as LQKENI. V lost 2 bases to trimming and J lost 7 bases, with 8 bases between them. The CDR3 extends over 12 amino acids. The CDR3 DNA reads TGTGCCAGCTCACCATCGACCGGGACCCAGTACTTC. This encodes CASSPSTGTQYF.

The chain has TRBV5-1 and TRBJ2-5; TRBD2 matches at 8 bases. CDR1 SGHRS and CDR2 YFSETQ come from the germline V gene. The CDR3 extends over 12 amino acids. The trim removed 4 bases at V and 4 bases at J, leaving 0 bases unmatched. CDR3 nucleotides: TGCGCCAGCAGCCGGGAGGGAGAGACCCAGTACTTC. The encoded protein is CASSREGETQYF.

The rearrangement joins TRBV2 to TRBJ1-2; 9 bases are a match to TRBD1. Germline V gives CDR1 SNHLY, CDR2 FYNNEI. This CDR3 has 14 residues. V gave up 6 bases and J gave up 5 bases; unmatched junction bases: 7. CDR3 bases: TGTGCCAGCAGGGGACAGGGTTATCAGTATGGCTACACCTTC. Translation gives CASRGQGYQYGYTF. Together with reference TRBV2 and TRBJ1-2, the CDR3 gives the full variable domain: EPEVTQTPSHQVTQMGQEVILRCVPISNHLYFYWYRQILGQKVEFLVSFYNNEISEKSEIFDDQFSVERPDGSNFTLKIRSTKLEDSAMYFCASRGQGYQYGYTFGSGTRLTVV.

The V and J genes are TRBV15 and TRBJ1-4, with D possibly TRBD1 on 5 matching bases. The CDR3 is 15 residues long. The V gene's germline CDR1 is LNHNV and CDR2 YYDKDF (reference sequence). V shed 6 bases and J shed 0 bases, with 11 bases lying between them. The CDR3: CATRIRQSTNEKLFF. The CDR3 bases are TGTGCCACCAGGATTCGACAGTCAACTAATGAAAAACTGTTTTTT.

This chain connects TRBV19 to TRBJ2-3, with D hard to call. The V gene lost 5 bases and the J gene lost 2 bases, with 8 bases spanning the gap. Germline lookup yields CDR1 LNHDA and CDR2 SQIVND (reference sequence). This CDR3 spans 13 amino acids. CDR3 bases: TGTGCCAGTAGTCCCCCGGCCACAGATACGCAGTATTTT. This translates into CASSPPATDTQYF.

V gene TRBV18 combines with J gene TRBJ1-5; 9 nucleotides match TRBD1. V shed 4 bases and J 7 bases; nucleotides not matched to a gene: 2. The CDR3 extends over 13 amino acids. Germline V CDR1 and CDR2: KGHSH, LQKENI. CDR3 in DNA: TGTGCCAGCTCACGGGACAGGGACCAGCCCCAGCATTTT. Translation: CASSRDRDQPQHF.

The chain recombines TRBV5-6 with TRBJ2-5, with D perhaps TRBD1 (5 bases). V gave up 5 bases and J gave up 3 bases, with 17 bases separating them. Germline V gene lookup returns CDR1 SGHDT and CDR2 YYEEEE. CDR3 size: 15 residues. CDR3 loop: CASSMRQMGKETQYF. The CDR3 DNA is TGTGCCAGCAGTATGAGACAGATGGGAAAAGAGACCCAGTACTTC.

The CDR3 reads CAWRETYNSPLHF. As DNA, the CDR3 is TGTGCCTGGAGGGAAACCTATAATTCACCCCTCCACTTT. The chain recombines TRBV30 with TRBJ1-6; no definite D call. The CDR3 runs 13 residues. Trimming removed 3 bases from V and 2 bases from J, with 5 bases in between. Germline CDR1 GTSNPN, CDR2 SVGIG (reference sequence).

The chain combines TRBV28 with TRBJ2-1; 12 bases fit TRBD2. V was pared by 5 bases and J by 6 bases, with 5 bases of the junction left unmatched. CDR3 length: 15 amino acids. From germline, CDR1 is MDHEN and CDR2 SYDVKM. Here the CDR3 reads CASSTLAGGVNEQFF. CDR3 DNA: TGTGCCAGCAGTACACTAGCGGGGGGTGTCAATGAGCAGTTCTTC.

The chain uses TRBV5-1 and TRBJ2-1; TRBD2 agrees at 7 bases. V was clipped by 0 bases and J by 7 bases; unmatched bases: 13. This CDR3 is built from 17 residues. CDR1 is SGHRS, CDR2 YFSETQ, per germline. The DNA for the CDR3 is TGCGCCAGCAGCTTGGGGGTCGTGGGAGGACTAGTGAATGAGCAGTTCTTC. Its protein product is CASSLGVVGGLVNEQFF.

The chain has TRBV19 and TRBJ2-2; TRBD1 matches at 10 bases. Trimming at V came to 3 bases and at J to 7 bases, leaving 5 bases not matched to a gene. CDR1 and CDR2 from the germline V gene are LNHDA and SQIVND (reference sequence). The CDR3 runs to 15 residues. The CDR3 DNA reads TGTGCCAGTAGTATGGGACAGGGGCTGATCGGGGAGCTGTTTTTT. Protein sequence: CASSMGQGLIGELFF.

The genes are TRBV6-5 and TRBJ2-7; 8 nucleotides align to TRBD1. V lost 7 bases, J lost 2 bases, and 10 bases stayed unmatched. The V gene's germline CDR1 is MNHEY and CDR2 SVGAGI. The CDR3 has 15 amino acids. Here the CDR3 reads CASTTEQGGTYEQYF. The CDR3 region has the DNA TGTGCCAGCACCACGGAACAGGGGGGTACCTACGAGCAGTACTTC.

The V gene is TRBV5-1, the J gene TRBJ2-3; TRBD1 is a possible D gene (5 bases). V was clipped by 0 bases and J by 6 bases, with 17 bases between them. Looked up from germline, CDR1 is SGHRS and CDR2 is YFSETQ. The CDR3 contains 16 residues. The CDR3 nucleotides are TGCGCCAGCAGCTTGGCGGGCAGGGCCGTATCCGATACGCAGTATTTT. This gives the protein CASSLAGRAVSDTQYF.

There are a few counts of this clone. The V and J genes are TRBV19 and TRBJ1-2; D is undetermined. The CDR3 contains 11 residues. The germline V gene has CDR1 LNHDA and CDR2 SQIVND (reference sequence). V lost 9 bases and J lost 6, with 11 bases in between. CDR3 in DNA: TGTGCCAGCTATGGGTGGGATGGCTACACCTTC. Translating it yields CASYGWDGYTF.

This clone has just a few counts. V usage is TRBV18 and J usage is TRBJ1-1, with a tentative D call TRBD1 (6 bases). Deletions cut 6 bases from V and 2 bases from J, with 19 bases between. The CDR3 spans 16 residues. Germline CDR1 is KGHSH and CDR2 is LQKENI. Here the CDR3 reads CASSVYQGRENTEAFF. DNA for the CDR3: TGTGCCAGCTCCGTATATCAGGGGCGGGAAAACACTGAAGCTTTCTTT.

The chain combines TRBV7-8 with TRBJ1-6; D not resolved. V lost 5 bases and J 0 bases, leaving 17 bases between the germline ends. This CDR3 contains 18 residues. CDR1 and CDR2 from the germline V gene are SGHVS and FQNEAQ. The CDR3 nucleotides read TGTGCCAGCAGCCCAACACCCGGCCAGAGCTCCTATAATTCACCCCTCCACTTT. This codes for CASSPTPGQSSYNSPLHF.

This CDR3 is CASSALTGTEAFF. DNA for the CDR3: TGTGCCAGCAGTGCCCTCACAGGGACTGAAGCTTTCTTT. The J gene is TRBJ1-1, the V gene TRBV27, with D perhaps matching TRBD1 (6 bases). CDR3 length: 13 amino acids. Looked up from germline, CDR1 is MNHEY and CDR2 is SMNVEV (reference sequence). V gave up 5 bases and J gave up 5 bases, with 12 bases separating them.

The V gene is TRBV10-3, the J gene TRBJ2-1; D is unclear. Between the trimmed V and J ends, which lost 3 bases and 1 base, there was a span of 10 bases. The length of the CDR3 is 15 residues. Germline lookup yields CDR1 ENHRY and CDR2 SYGVKD. For the CDR3, the DNA is TGTGCCATCAGTGATTTACTGGATTCCTACAATGAGCAGTTCTTC. Translation: CAISDLLDSYNEQFF.

CDR3 in amino acids: CASSVQGGDTQYF. Here the CDR3 DNA reads TGTGCCAGCAGCGTCCAGGGGGGAGATACGCAGTATTTT. The J gene is TRBJ2-3, the V gene TRBV9, with a possible D match to TRBD1 (7 bases). Germline CDR1 and CDR2: SGDLS and YYNGEE. V lost 2 bases and J lost 5, with 9 bases in between. This CDR3 spans 13 amino acids.

The chain has TRBV2 and TRBJ1-3; D gene ambiguous. CDR1 and CDR2 (germline): SNHLY, FYNNEI. Between the trimmed V and J ends, which lost 6 bases and 1 base, there was a span of 13 bases. The length of the CDR3 is 15 residues. CDR3 coding DNA: TGTGCCAGCAGGAGGGATCATTATTCTGGAAACACCATATATTTT. Protein product: CASRRDHYSGNTIYF.

The V and J genes are TRBV4-2 and TRBJ1-4; D not certain. Trimming stripped 0 bases from V and 8 bases from J, with 16 bases between. Per germline, CDR1 LGHNA and CDR2 YNFKEQ. The CDR3 has 16 residues. This CDR3 reads CASSQEARGSEEKLFF. CDR3 coding DNA: TGTGCCAGCAGCCAAGAAGCTCGGGGTAGCGAAGAAAAACTGTTTTTT.